The 11 T cell receptor beta chains below all came from one sample that was sequenced in a study of OX40 agonist ivuxolimab in advanced cancers. Some clones are missing from TCRdb's copy, which holds only in-frame ones; the method was immunoSEQ multiplex PCR. The table lists 35,000 to 45,000 clones, approximately 80% of them singletons, with 20% to 25% in the top ten. The sample in question was CD4+ or CD8+ T cells sorted from blood, obtained in a trial of the OX40 agonist ivuxolimab. These receptors were taken from an adult with an advanced solid tumor such as melanoma, head and neck, liver or kidney cancer.

This clone occurred a few times. CDR3 loop: CASRGQPQHF. CDR3 DNA sequence: TGTGCCAGTAGGGGTCAGCCCCAGCATTTT. The V and J genes are TRBV9 and TRBJ1-5, with D possibly being TRBD1 (5 bases). The length of the CDR3 is 10 residues. Germline values: CDR1 SGDLS, CDR2 YYNGEE. V lost 8 bases and J lost 6, with 6 bases in between.

The chain uses TRBV15 and TRBJ2-2, with D possibly TRBD1 on 6 matching bases. CDR1 is LNHNV and CDR2 is YYDKDF in the germline V gene (reference sequence). Trimming removed 3 bases at V and 6 bases at J, with 14 bases between. The CDR3 is 15 residues long. CDR3 DNA: TGTGCCACCAGCAGGTGGCAGGGGTCCGCCGGGGAGCTGTTTTTT. Translation gives CATSRWQGSAGELFF.

The table lists this clone with a few counts. This sequence joins TRBV5-4 and TRBJ2-1, with 8 bases identical to TRBD2. Germline loops: CDR1 SGHNT, CDR2 YYREEE (reference sequence). The CDR3 contains 13 residues. V lost 7 bases to trimming and J lost 5 bases; unmatched junction nucleotides: 5. CDR3 region: CASLAGWNNEQFF. The CDR3 DNA sequence: TGTGCCAGCTTAGCGGGATGGAACAATGAGCAGTTCTTC. Drawing the rest from reference TRBV5-4 and TRBJ2-1, the complete variable domain is ETGVTQSPTHLIKTRGQQVTLRCSSQSGHNTVSWYQQALGQGPQFIFQYYREEENGRGNFPPRFSGLQFPNYSSELNVNALELDDSALYLCASLAGWNNEQFFGPGTRLTVL.

V and J are TRBV5-1 and TRBJ1-2; 8 positions match TRBD1. The CDR3 covers 17 residues. CDR1 is SGHRS and CDR2 is YFSETQ in the germline V gene. After removal of 3 bases from V and 3 bases from J, the junction contained 13 bases not matched to a gene. The CDR3 reads CASSSRAQGASDYGYTF. Here the CDR3 DNA reads TGCGCCAGCAGCTCCCGGGCTCAGGGGGCAAGCGACTATGGCTACACCTTC.

V gene TRBV7-3 combines with J gene TRBJ2-1, with unresolved D. V lost 6 bases and J lost 10, with 16 bases in between. Germline values: CDR1 SGHTA, CDR2 FQGTGA. The CDR3 spans 13 residues. Here the CDR3 DNA reads TGTGCCAGCAGTCCTGTAGGGCGCGACGAGCAGTTCTTC. Protein product: CASSPVGRDEQFF.

The chain carries TRBV13 and TRBJ1-1, with a weak D call TRBD1 (6 bases). The V and J ends lost 2 bases and 8 bases respectively, with 15 bases between them. Germline V gene data show CDR1 as PRHDT and CDR2 as FYEKMQ (reference sequence). CDR3 length: 14 amino acids. CDR3 sequence: CASSLTRQAREAFF. The CDR3, as DNA: TGTGCCAGCAGCTTAACAAGACAGGCCAGGGAAGCTTTCTTT.

The chain carries TRBV6-1 and TRBJ2-7; D could derive from TRBD1 or TRBD2 (6 bases each). This CDR3 spans 13 amino acids. The germline CDR1 and CDR2 sequences are MNHNS and SASEGT. Trimming stripped 6 bases from V and 0 bases from J, with 9 bases between. As DNA, the CDR3 is TGTGCCAGCAGGGGGGGCCTCTCCTACGAGCAGTACTTC. It codes for CASRGGLSYEQYF.

As for this clone: An end of the junction differs from the germline gene, which may be a read error. This chain joins TRBV7-7 and TRBJ2-5; 10 bases align to TRBD2. Germline V gives CDR1 SSHAT, CDR2 FNYEAQ (reference sequence). This CDR3 has 16 amino acids. This CDR3 reads CASSSAAGGLTETQYF. CDR3 coding DNA: TGTGCTAGCAGCTCCGCAGCGGGGGGGCTAACGGAGACCCAGTACTTC.

The rearrangement uses TRBV10-3 and TRBJ2-1; 14 positions agree with TRBD2. V was clipped by 11 bases and J by 7 bases; unmatched bases: 10. CDR1 is ENHRY, CDR2 SYGVKD, per germline. The CDR3 has 15 amino acids. In DNA form, the CDR3 reads TGTGCCGTCCGACTAGCGGGAGGGGCGGGGAATGAGCAGTTCTTC. This sequence encodes CAVRLAGGAGNEQFF.

The chain uses TRBV19 and TRBJ2-3; D gene uncertain. CDR3 length: 14 residues. Germline loops: CDR1 LNHDA, CDR2 SQIVND (reference sequence). The V end was cut by 4 bases, the J end by 3 bases, with 11 bases between. In DNA form, the CDR3 reads TGTGCCAGTAGTAAACAAAATCCGACAGATACGCAGTATTTT. It translates to CASSKQNPTDTQYF. Drawing the rest from reference TRBV19 and TRBJ2-3, the complete variable domain is DGGITQSPKYLFRKEGQNVTLSCEQNLNHDAMYWYRQDPGQGLRLIYYSQIVNDFQKGDIAEGYSVSREKKESFPLTVTSAQKNPTAFYLCASSKQNPTDTQYFGPGTRLTVL.

The chain uses TRBV6-1 and TRBJ2-7, with D possibly matching TRBD1 (5 bases). The CDR3 runs to 14 residues. Trimming stripped 11 bases from V and 2 bases from J, with 19 bases between. From germline, CDR1 is MNHNS and CDR2 SASEGT. The CDR3 loop is CACKPGAGTYEQYF. The DNA of the CDR3 is TGTGCCTGTAAACCTGGCGCAGGGACCTACGAGCAGTACTTC.